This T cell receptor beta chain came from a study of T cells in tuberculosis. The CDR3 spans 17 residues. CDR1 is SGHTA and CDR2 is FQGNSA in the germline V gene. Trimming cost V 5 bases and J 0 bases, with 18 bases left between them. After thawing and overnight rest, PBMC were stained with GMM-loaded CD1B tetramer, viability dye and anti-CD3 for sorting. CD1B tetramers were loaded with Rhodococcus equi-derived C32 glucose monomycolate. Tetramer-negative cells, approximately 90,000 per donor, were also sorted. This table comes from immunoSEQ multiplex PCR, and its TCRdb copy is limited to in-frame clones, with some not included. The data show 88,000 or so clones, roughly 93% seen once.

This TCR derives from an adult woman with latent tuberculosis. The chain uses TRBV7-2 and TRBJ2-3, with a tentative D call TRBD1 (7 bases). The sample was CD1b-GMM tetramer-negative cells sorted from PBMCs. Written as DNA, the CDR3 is TGTGCCAGCAGCCCGGACAGGCCACTAGCTAGCACAGATACGCAGTATTTT. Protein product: CASSPDRPLASTDTQYF.